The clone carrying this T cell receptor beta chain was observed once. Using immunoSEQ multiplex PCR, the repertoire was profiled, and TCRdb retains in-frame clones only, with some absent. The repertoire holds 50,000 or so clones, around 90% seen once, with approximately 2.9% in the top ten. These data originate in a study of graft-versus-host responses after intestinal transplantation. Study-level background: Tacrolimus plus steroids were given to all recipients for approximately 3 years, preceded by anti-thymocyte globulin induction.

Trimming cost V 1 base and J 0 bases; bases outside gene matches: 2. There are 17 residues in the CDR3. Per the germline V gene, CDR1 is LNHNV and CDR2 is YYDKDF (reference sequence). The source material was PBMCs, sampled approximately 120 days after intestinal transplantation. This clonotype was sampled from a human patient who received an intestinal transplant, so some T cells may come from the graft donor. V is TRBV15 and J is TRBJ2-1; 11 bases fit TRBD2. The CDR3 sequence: CATSRVGLAASYNEQFF. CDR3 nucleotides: TGTGCCACCAGCAGAGTGGGACTAGCGGCCTCCTACAATGAGCAGTTCTTC.